The clone carrying this TCR beta chain was observed a single time. In the original workflow: It was from reference gene primer amplification that nucleated cell counts were estimated. The table came from immunoSEQ multiplex PCR; TCRdb's copy has only in-frame clones and leaves some out. The V and J calls and clone size were taken over from that table, and D and trimming were inferred from the DNA. This sample carries 80,000 to 100,000 clones, 60% to 85% of them seen once, and the ten largest clones take about 8.4%. The germline CDR1 and CDR2 sequences are KGHSH and LQKENI. J was trimmed by 1 base and V by 3 bases; bases with no gene match: 6. The CDR3 extends over 18 amino acids. This sample was included in a study of blood T cell repertoires in COVID-19. Across the whole study: Material from acute and convalescent COVID-19 was sourced from the United States, Italy and Spain.

Sequencing was performed on peripheral blood. The sequence was obtained from a man aged 45-60 years who had recovered from COVID-19. V usage is TRBV18 and J usage is TRBJ2-6; 10 nucleotides agree with TRBD1. CDR3 region: CASSPNPGQGSGANVLTF. DNA of the CDR3: TGTGCCAGCTCACCCAATCCGGGACAGGGGTCTGGGGCCAACGTCCTGACTTTC.